The 15 T cell receptor beta chains below come from one sample, sequenced in a study of blood T cell repertoires in COVID-19. Assay: immunoSEQ multiplex PCR; the TCRdb copy retains only in-frame clones and omits some. The sample holds about 200,000 clones, roughly four fifths seen once. Sequencing input: PBMCs or T cells enriched from blood (not recorded which). The source of these receptors is a man aged 40-49 years who had recovered from COVID-19.

There are many counts of this clone. One end of the junction fails to match germline, which may point to a read error. The rearrangement links TRBV10-1 to TRBJ2-7, with 9 bases identical to TRBD1. The CDR3 totals 14 residues. Germline V CDR1 and CDR2: WNHNN, SYGVQD (reference sequence). The DNA of the CDR3 is TGCGCCAGCAGTGCCTGGGGACAGGGACTGGTTTTGAACTTC. Protein product: CASSAWGQGLVLNF.

This rearrangement joins TRBV4-1 to TRBJ1-5; D not resolved. Germline V gives CDR1 MGHRA, CDR2 YSYEKL. The CDR3 has 15 amino acids. V gave up 0 bases and J gave up 1 base, with 7 bases separating them. The CDR3 region is CASSQEWPSNQPQHF. CDR3 nucleotide sequence: TGCGCCAGCAGCCAAGAATGGCCGAGCAATCAGCCCCAGCATTTT.

The chain joins TRBV19 to TRBJ1-1; 9 nucleotides match TRBD1. Germline-derived CDR1 and CDR2 are LNHDA and SQIVND (reference sequence). This CDR3 contains 16 residues. J gave up 0 bases and V 5 bases, and 7 bases lay outside the gene matches. CDR3 loop: CASSAGTGFLNTEAFF. CDR3 nucleotides: TGTGCCAGTAGTGCGGGGACAGGGTTCCTGAACACTGAAGCTTTCTTT. Full variable domain (remainder filled in from reference TRBV19 and TRBJ1-1): DGGITQSPKYLFRKEGQNVTLSCEQNLNHDAMYWYRQDPGQGLRLIYYSQIVNDFQKGDIAEGYSVSREKKESFPLTVTSAQKNPTAFYLCASSAGTGFLNTEAFFGQGTRLTVV.

The chain recombines TRBV18 with TRBJ2-5; 7 nucleotides align to TRBD2. This CDR3 contains 15 residues. CDR1 is KGHSH and CDR2 is LQKENI in the germline V gene. V shed 3 bases, J shed 4 bases, and the junction held 8 bases outside the gene matches. In DNA, the CDR3 is TGTGCCAGCTCACCCACCGGACTAGTGGGAGAGACCCAGTACTTC. This encodes CASSPTGLVGETQYF. The full variable domain, in which reference TRBV18 and TRBJ2-5 provide the parts outside the CDR3, is NAGVMQNPRHLVRRRGQEARLRCSPMKGHSHVYWYRQLPEEGLKFMVYLQKENIIDESGMPKERFSAEFPKEGPSILRIQQVVRGDSAAYFCASSPTGLVGETQYFGPGTRLLVL.

The chain recombines TRBV6-2 or TRBV6-3 with TRBJ2-7, with 9 bases identical to TRBD1. V shed 4 bases, J shed 4 bases, and the junction held 14 bases outside the gene matches. This CDR3 has 17 amino acids. Germline V gene lookup returns CDR1 MNHEY and CDR2 SVGEGT. CDR3 in amino acids: CASSSLTGGLVPYEQYF. CDR3 sequence (DNA): TGTGCCAGCAGTTCCTTAACAGGGGGCCTTGTCCCTTACGAGCAGTACTTC.

The chain links TRBV5-8 to TRBJ1-3; maybe TRBD1 (6 bases). CDR3 length: 14 amino acids. Per the germline V gene, CDR1 is SGHTS and CDR2 is YDEGEE. Trimming took off 5 bases at V and 2 bases at J, with 11 bases between the two ends. CDR3 DNA: TGTGCCAGCAGAGCTACAGGGACTGGAAACACCATATATTTT. It yields the protein CASRATGTGNTIYF.

V and J are TRBV6-4 and TRBJ1-5; 9 bases are a match to TRBD1. Per the germline V gene, CDR1 is MRHNA and CDR2 is SNTAGT. V was pared by 6 bases and J by 7 bases, with 13 bases of the junction left unmatched. The CDR3 sequence is 16 residues long. CDR3 in DNA: TGTGCCAGCAGCGGGTGGGACAGGGACCCAAAACAGCCCCAGCATTTT. This translates into CASSGWDRDPKQPQHF.

This clone came up a few times. The chain combines TRBV2 with TRBJ1-1; TRBD1 matches 10 bases. The trim removed 3 bases at V and 3 bases at J, leaving 1 base unmatched. The CDR3 runs 14 residues. From germline, CDR1 is SNHLY and CDR2 FYNNEI. The chain's CDR3 is CASSEDRGDTEAFF. The DNA of the CDR3 is TGTGCCAGCAGTGAGGACAGGGGGGACACTGAAGCTTTCTTT.

This chain uses TRBV7-9 with TRBJ1-2; perhaps TRBD1 as D (6 bases). From germline, CDR1 is SEHNR and CDR2 FQNEAQ (reference sequence). The CDR3 loop spans 17 amino acids. Trimming stripped 5 bases from V and 6 bases from J, with 25 bases between. The CDR3 is CASSPGRTKVAGDGYTF. CDR3 coding DNA: TGTGCCAGCAGCCCAGGTCGCACCAAGGTGGCAGGGGATGGCTACACCTTC.

This rearrangement joins TRBV9 to TRBJ2-5; TRBD1 might be the D (5 bases). The V gene lost 0 bases and the J gene lost 5 bases, with 14 bases spanning the gap. Per germline, CDR1 SGDLS and CDR2 YYNGEE. This CDR3 has 15 residues. Here the CDR3 DNA reads TGTGCCAGCAGCGTAGGGGCAGGGTTTGTCGAGACCCAGTACTTC. Its translation: CASSVGAGFVETQYF.

Only a few counts were recorded for this clone. The chain carries TRBV6-5 and TRBJ2-7; TRBD2 is a possible D gene (6 bases). There are 15 residues in the CDR3. Germline loops: CDR1 MNHEY, CDR2 SVGAGI. V was trimmed by 6 bases and J by 0 bases, leaving 15 bases between them. CDR3 nucleotide sequence: TGTGCCAGCAGGACGGGACTCCTAAGCTCCTACGAGCAGTACTTC. It is translated as CASRTGLLSSYEQYF.

This clone has a single count. DNA of the CDR3: TGTGCCAGCGGGGGGGACTACACAGATACGCAGTATTTT. The encoded protein is CASGGDYTDTQYF. The chain recombines TRBV7-3 with TRBJ2-3; 7 nucleotides align to TRBD2. Per the germline V gene, CDR1 is SGHTA and CDR2 is FQGTGA. After removal of 8 bases from V and 2 bases from J, the junction contained 4 bases not matched to a gene. This CDR3 contains 13 residues. The full variable domain, completed using reference TRBV7-3 and TRBJ2-3, is GAGVSQTPSNKVTEKGKYVELRCDPISGHTALYWYRQSLGQGPEFLIYFQGTGAADDSGLPNDRFFAVRPEGSVSTLKIQRTERGDSAVYLCASGGDYTDTQYFGPGTRLTVL.

This clone was observed a single time. This rearrangement joins TRBV19 to TRBJ1-2, with 7 bases matching TRBD1. The CDR3 spans 16 residues. The trim removed 5 bases at V and 0 bases at J, leaving 9 bases unmatched. Germline CDR1 LNHDA, CDR2 SQIVND (reference sequence). The CDR3 spells CASSLMDRRANYGYTF. For the CDR3, the DNA is TGTGCCAGTAGTCTAATGGACAGGCGGGCTAACTATGGCTACACCTTC.

The chain employs TRBV19 and TRBJ2-3, with D perhaps matching TRBD2 (6 bases). The V gene lost 1 base and the J gene lost 4 bases, with 9 bases spanning the gap. The CDR3 is made up of 14 amino acids. CDR1 is LNHDA, CDR2 SQIVND, per germline (reference sequence). CDR3 in amino acids: CASSIGGDADTQYF. The CDR3 nucleotides are TGTGCCAGTAGTATAGGGGGGGATGCAGATACGCAGTATTTT.

This clone has more than one count but fewer than ten. V gene TRBV7-9 combines with J gene TRBJ2-7; 12 bases align to TRBD1. Germline V CDR1 and CDR2: SEHNR, FQNEAQ (reference sequence). The V gene end was trimmed by 2 bases and the J gene end by 4 bases; junction bases not matched to a gene: 6. The CDR3 spans 16 residues. CDR3 residues: CASSLTPGQGAYEQYF. The DNA of the CDR3 is TGTGCCAGCAGCTTAACCCCGGGACAGGGGGCTTACGAGCAGTACTTC.